A selection of T cell receptor beta chains follows, all from one sample in a study of blood T cell repertoires in COVID-19. Only in-frame clones appear in the TCRdb table, and some are missing; sequencing was by immunoSEQ multiplex PCR. The table includes about 140,000 clones, roughly 89% detected once. Sequencing was carried out using peripheral blood. These receptors were taken from a woman in her fifties or sixties with active or convalescent COVID-19. Both conserved end residues are trimmed from each CDR3.

v_call: TRBV25-1
j_call: TRBJ1-2
cdr3_aa: ASSAQIGEGYT

v_call: TRBV4-1
j_call: TRBJ2-1
cdr3_aa: ASSQGPGQGYNEQF

v_call: TRBV18
j_call: TRBJ2-3
cdr3_aa: ASSPRAVPSTDTQY

v_call: TRBV7-8
j_call: TRBJ2-5
cdr3_aa: ASSLYTGGETQY

v_call: TRBV12-3/TRBV12-4
j_call: TRBJ2-7
cdr3_aa: ASTLEITGEQY

v_call: TRBV5-1
j_call: TRBJ2-5
cdr3_aa: ASSFSGGRQETQY

v_call: TRBV18
j_call: TRBJ1-2
cdr3_aa: ASSPQGTGSYGYT

v_call: TRBV25-1
j_call: TRBJ1-1
cdr3_aa: ASSARGASSEAF

v_call: TRBV5-1
j_call: TRBJ2-5
cdr3_aa: ASSPGGWEKETQY

v_call: TRBV16
j_call: TRBJ1-1
cdr3_aa: ASTYRANTEAF

v_call: TRBV7-9
j_call: TRBJ1-1
cdr3_aa: ASSSTGGNTEAF

v_call: TRBV5-1
j_call: TRBJ1-5
cdr3_aa: ASSLAPRGEPQH

v_call: TRBV27
j_call: TRBJ2-1
cdr3_aa: ASSFSSGSYNEQF

v_call: TRBV6-6
j_call: TRBJ1-4
cdr3_aa: ASLDSGGAGEKLF

v_call: TRBV19
j_call: TRBJ2-7
cdr3_aa: ASSQSGARGGYGSSYEQY

v_call: TRBV19
j_call: TRBJ1-4
cdr3_aa: ASSMGRGHTTNEKLF

v_call: TRBV5-5
j_call: TRBJ1-1
cdr3_aa: ASSLRQGVRDTEAF

v_call: TRBV24-1
j_call: TRBJ2-1
cdr3_aa: ATSDGGTSGRAKQF

v_call: TRBV29-1
j_call: TRBJ1-3
cdr3_aa: SVGGRVGGNTIY

v_call: TRBV19
j_call: TRBJ1-5
cdr3_aa: ASRDRDSNQPQH

v_call: TRBV30
j_call: TRBJ1-6
cdr3_aa: AWTWDRGISYNSPLH

v_call: TRBV11-2
j_call: TRBJ2-1
cdr3_aa: ASSPPRRSSYNEQF

v_call: TRBV10-3
j_call: TRBJ2-7
cdr3_aa: AISSGRRLAGVNEQY

v_call: TRBV2
j_call: TRBJ1-2
cdr3_aa: ASSEQNYGYT

v_call: TRBV6-1
j_call: TRBJ1-5
cdr3_aa: ASSERGKRQPQH

v_call: TRBV19
j_call: TRBJ1-1
cdr3_aa: ASSMTKNTEAF

v_call: TRBV18
j_call: TRBJ2-7
cdr3_aa: ASSPPVGSAYEQY

v_call: TRBV4-3
j_call: TRBJ2-1
cdr3_aa: ASSLSGRPSYNEQF

v_call: TRBV27
j_call: TRBJ2-7
cdr3_aa: ASSSRRMGEQY

v_call: TRBV20-1
j_call: TRBJ2-7
cdr3_aa: SASRAGVPEEQY

v_call: TRBV7-3
j_call: TRBJ2-5
cdr3_aa: ASSPGLAGGGSQETQY

v_call: TRBV7-6
j_call: TRBJ1-2
cdr3_aa: ASSSLAQGYGYT

v_call: TRBV7-8
j_call: TRBJ2-1
cdr3_aa: ASSPRLAGGGNEQF

v_call: TRBV12-3/TRBV12-4
j_call: TRBJ2-3
cdr3_aa: ASSSDRGDTQY

v_call: TRBV5-4
j_call: TRBJ2-1
cdr3_aa: ASSSMTGGRRYTYNEQF

v_call: TRBV30
j_call: TRBJ2-5
cdr3_aa: AWSVGGRETQY

v_call: TRBV10-3
j_call: TRBJ1-5
cdr3_aa: AISGTGGDQPQH

v_call: TRBV4-1
j_call: TRBJ2-2
cdr3_aa: ASSQDPSRLGAGTGELF

v_call: TRBV30
j_call: TRBJ1-4
cdr3_aa: AWSGTGQEEKLF

v_call: TRBV18
j_call: TRBJ1-2
cdr3_aa: ASSPSGGGYGYT

v_call: TRBV7-9
j_call: TRBJ1-4
cdr3_aa: ASQEGLGRGNEKLF

v_call: TRBV27
j_call: TRBJ2-7
cdr3_aa: ASSFDRGSYEQY

v_call: TRBV15
j_call: TRBJ2-5
cdr3_aa: ATSRSSGGSQETQY

v_call: TRBV28
j_call: TRBJ1-6
cdr3_aa: ASSFSGTGYSYNSPLH

v_call: TRBV7-8
j_call: TRBJ2-5
cdr3_aa: ASSLAGQGGGTQY

v_call: TRBV28
j_call: TRBJ1-6
cdr3_aa: ASRPPKGGANNSPLH

v_call: TRBV30
j_call: TRBJ1-5
cdr3_aa: ALQGKNQPQH

v_call: TRBV10-3
j_call: TRBJ1-2
cdr3_aa: AISDQDRGEHYGYT

v_call: TRBV28
j_call: TRBJ2-7
cdr3_aa: ASNPGTYEQY

v_call: TRBV13
j_call: TRBJ2-1
cdr3_aa: ASSLGPRPGAYNEQF

v_call: TRBV6-6
j_call: TRBJ2-1
cdr3_aa: ASSPGGSGGLYNEQF